This entry lists 18 T cell receptor beta chains sequenced from one sample in a study of cytomegalovirus exposure and HLA in healthy donors. In the PCR, 60 Vbeta and 13 Jbeta primers were used. The data were produced by immunoSEQ multiplex PCR, yet TCRdb's version contains in-frame clones alone and is incomplete. The profile shows approximately 110,000 clones, roughly 67% of them singletons. Sequenced: PBMCs. The receptors stem from a man aged 40-49 years in good health and CMV-seronegative.

The rearrangement joins TRBV6-1 to TRBJ2-7; 9 positions agree with TRBD1. The ends lost 8 bases at V and 6 bases at J; junction bases unmatched: 8. The CDR3 has 13 amino acids. In germline, CDR1 is MNHNS, CDR2 SASEGT. DNA for the CDR3: TGTGCCAGCCGGGGACAGGGAACTGGCGAGCAGTACTTC. This encodes CASRGQGTGEQYF.

The CDR3 DNA is TGCGCCAGCAGCCATTCAGGGGGCGTCGATTTAGACACTGAAGCTTTCTTT. This codes for CASSHSGGVDLDTEAFF. This chain connects TRBV4-1 to TRBJ1-1, with 8 nucleotides matching TRBD1. Germline V CDR1 and CDR2: MGHRA, YSYEKL. With 3 bases clipped from V and 3 bases from J, the junction kept 12 bases outside the gene matches. There are 17 residues in the CDR3.

This chain links TRBV2 with TRBJ2-3, with TRBD2 matching over 10 bases. V shed 7 bases, J shed 6 bases, and the junction held 13 bases outside the gene matches. This CDR3 is 16 amino acids long. Germline V CDR1 and CDR2: SNHLY, FYNNEI. This CDR3 is CASTEPLAGVWDTQYF. In nucleotides, the CDR3 is TGTGCCAGCACCGAACCCCTAGCGGGGGTATGGGATACGCAGTATTTT.

The chain links TRBV28 to TRBJ1-2; 8 bases are shared with TRBD1. CDR3 length equals 13 residues. J gave up 5 bases and V 4 bases, and 3 bases lay outside the gene matches. Germline V gene data show CDR1 as MDHEN and CDR2 as SYDVKM. The CDR3, as DNA: TGTGCCAGCAGTTCACAGGGGGTATATGGCTACACCTTC. As protein: CASSSQGVYGYTF.

CDR3 coding DNA: TGTGCCAGCAGCTCCAGACTCGGGGGTGAGCAGTTCTTC. The encoded protein is CASSSRLGGEQFF. V usage is TRBV5-4 and J usage is TRBJ2-1, with D tentatively TRBD2 (6 bases). The CDR3 loop spans 13 amino acids. Germline V CDR1 and CDR2: SGHNT, YYREEE (reference sequence). The V and J ends lost 3 bases and 9 bases respectively, with 13 bases between them.

V and J are TRBV7-3 and TRBJ2-1, with D possibly being TRBD2 (5 bases). Per the germline V gene, CDR1 is SGHTA and CDR2 is FQGTGA. The CDR3 contains 13 residues. Trimming stripped 2 bases from V and 7 bases from J, with 9 bases between. CDR3 amino acids: CASSLSSGNEQFF. CDR3 DNA sequence: TGTGCCAGCAGCTTATCTTCGGGGAATGAGCAGTTCTTC.

V is TRBV28 and J is TRBJ1-4; a weak D match, TRBD1 (6 bases). Trimming shortened V by 8 bases and J by 8 bases, and 18 bases separated the two germline ends. Germline CDR1 is MDHEN and CDR2 is SYDVKM. The CDR3 is 14 amino acids. The CDR3, as DNA: TGTGCCAGCCGACCCCGGGGGGCGAGGGAAAAACTGTTTTTT. This translates into CASRPRGAREKLFF.

The gene calls are TRBV7-9 and TRBJ1-1; D gene uncertain. V was trimmed by 2 bases and J by 6 bases, leaving 10 bases between them. CDR3 length: 13 residues. Germline V gene sequence: CDR1 SEHNR, CDR2 FQNEAQ (reference sequence). CDR3 in amino acids: CASSLRRAPEAFF. The CDR3 DNA reads as TGTGCCAGCAGCTTAAGGAGGGCGCCTGAAGCTTTCTTT.

This clone was recorded a few times. The rearrangement uses TRBV5-6 and TRBJ1-5, with D unresolved. Deletions cut 0 bases from V and 6 bases from J, with 10 bases between. This CDR3 has 14 residues. Germline CDR1 SGHDT, CDR2 YYEEEE. Here the CDR3 DNA reads TGTGCCAGCAGCTTGGCTGAGGTGGGTCAGCCCCAGCATTTT. Protein: CASSLAEVGQPQHF. The full variable domain, with the rest looked up from reference TRBV5-6 and TRBJ1-5, is DAGVTQSPTHLIKTRGQQVTLRCSPKSGHDTVSWYQQALGQGPQFIFQYYEEEERQRGNFPDRFSGHQFPNYSSELNVNALLLGDSALYLCASSLAEVGQPQHFGDGTRLSIL.

This clone is labeled medium-sized. CDR3 in DNA: TGTGCCAGCAGCTCGAGAGGGACTAGTGGGGAAGATACGCAGTATTTT. It translates to CASSSRGTSGEDTQYF. The rearrangement joins TRBV6-6 to TRBJ2-3; 8 bases align to TRBD2. Germline assignment: CDR1 MNHNY and CDR2 SVGAGI (reference sequence). The CDR3 loop spans 16 amino acids. J was trimmed by 5 bases and V by 6 bases; bases with no gene match: 13.

As to this clone: Germline and junction disagree at one end, which may indicate a read error. The genes are TRBV4-3 and TRBJ2-1, with a possible D match to TRBD2 (6 bases). This CDR3 has 11 residues. Germline values: CDR1 LGHNA, CDR2 YSLEER. The chain's CDR3 is CASSQGPGLLF. The CDR3 nucleotides read TGCGCCAGCAGCCAAGGGCCGGGACTCCTCTTC.

This clone appeared once. The chain has TRBV7-9 and TRBJ2-7, with TRBD1 matching 9 bases. The CDR3 is 14 amino acids. V dropped 6 bases and J dropped 4; count of bases not matched to a gene: 7. Germline V CDR1 and CDR2: SEHNR, FQNEAQ (reference sequence). This chain's CDR3 is CASRGADRGYEQYF. DNA of the CDR3: TGTGCCAGCAGGGGGGCGGACAGGGGTTACGAGCAGTACTTC.

The chain couples TRBV6-4 to TRBJ2-3, with D possibly being TRBD2 (6 bases). The CDR3 contains 15 residues. The V end lost 7 bases, the J end lost 0 bases, and 14 bases lay between the germline ends. Germline V gene sequence: CDR1 MRHNA, CDR2 SNTAGT. This CDR3 reads CASIPGTSSTDTQYF. The CDR3 DNA is TGTGCCAGCATTCCTGGGACTTCTAGCACAGATACGCAGTATTTT.

This clone was picked up a small number of times. This chain uses TRBV7-9 with TRBJ1-1, with 7 bases that match TRBD1. With V trimmed by 4 bases and J by 3 bases, 5 bases remained unmatched. Germline V lookup: CDR1 SEHNR, CDR2 FQNEAQ (reference sequence). This CDR3 has 14 residues. The DNA of the CDR3 is TGTGCCAGCAGCTCAGACAGGGTTGACACTGAAGCTTTCTTT. Protein: CASSSDRVDTEAFF.

V is TRBV11-2 and J is TRBJ2-5, with D possibly TRBD1 on 6 matching bases. The CDR3 has 15 residues. V was cut by 5 bases and J by 1 base, with 14 bases left in between. Germline lookup yields CDR1 SGHAT and CDR2 FQNNGV. As DNA, the CDR3 is TGTGCCAGCAGCGGCGGAACAGGGTTCCAAGAGACCCAGTACTTC. This encodes CASSGGTGFQETQYF. The full variable domain, in which reference TRBV11-2 and TRBJ2-5 provide the parts outside the CDR3, is EAGVAQSPRYKIIEKRQSVAFWCNPISGHATLYWYQQILGQGPKLLIQFQNNGVVDDSQLPKDRFSAERLKGVDSTLKIQPAKLEDSAVYLCASSGGTGFQETQYFGPGTRLLVL.

The rearrangement links TRBV11-2 to TRBJ1-3, with 7 nucleotides matching TRBD1. Germline CDR1 is SGHAT and CDR2 is FQNNGV. Unmatched junction bases numbered 6, after V lost 4 bases and J lost 3 bases. The CDR3 runs 15 residues. CDR3 sequence (DNA): TGTGCCAGCAGCTCCATGGGGACAGATGGAAACACCATATATTTT. This translates into CASSSMGTDGNTIYF.

The J gene is TRBJ2-3, the V gene TRBV19; D perhaps matches TRBD1 (6 bases). V was clipped by 6 bases and J by 4 bases, with 14 bases between them. This CDR3 has 14 residues. Germline V lookup: CDR1 LNHDA, CDR2 SQIVND (reference sequence). The CDR3 sequence is CASRATGPADTQYF. The CDR3 bases are TGTGCCAGTAGGGCGACAGGTCCGGCAGATACGCAGTATTTT.

V is TRBV2 and J is TRBJ2-1; a possible D gene is TRBD2 (6 bases). The CDR3 has 20 amino acids. The ends were cut back, 0 bases at V and 0 bases at J, with 21 bases in the middle. Germline assignment: CDR1 SNHLY and CDR2 FYNNEI. The CDR3 sequence is CASSEARFPRGGDSYNEQFF. The CDR3 nucleotides are TGTGCCAGCAGTGAAGCCCGGTTCCCCCGTGGCGGGGACTCCTACAATGAGCAGTTCTTC.